This T cell receptor (beta chain) was observed in a study of cytomegalovirus exposure and HLA in healthy donors. Note on this clone: The antigen is not known.

The PCR made use of 60 Vbeta and 13 Jbeta primers. Here immunoSEQ multiplex PCR was the method, and the copy in TCRdb shows in-frame clones only, minus some. The sample consists of 50,000 to 65,000 clones, roughly 85% of them appearing once. Study-level points and caveats: HLA allele associations emerged for 16,951 TCR beta sequences in a later analysis, at 0.05 false discovery rate. Previous analysis showed most TCR beta V segments were productive about 87% or about 30% of the time. CMV serostatus alone was available as immune exposure information.

The sequenced sample consisted of PBMCs. The sequence derives from a young woman in good health and CMV-seronegative.

The DNA for the CDR3 is TGTGCCACCGGAGGCTGGGGAGAGACCCAGTACTTC. This codes for CATGGWGETQYF. The V call is TRBV27, the J call TRBJ2-5, with D maybe TRBD2 (5 bases). This CDR3 comprises 12 residues. V gave up 10 bases and J gave up 4 bases, with 13 bases separating them. Germline CDR1 MNHEY, CDR2 SMNVEV (reference sequence).